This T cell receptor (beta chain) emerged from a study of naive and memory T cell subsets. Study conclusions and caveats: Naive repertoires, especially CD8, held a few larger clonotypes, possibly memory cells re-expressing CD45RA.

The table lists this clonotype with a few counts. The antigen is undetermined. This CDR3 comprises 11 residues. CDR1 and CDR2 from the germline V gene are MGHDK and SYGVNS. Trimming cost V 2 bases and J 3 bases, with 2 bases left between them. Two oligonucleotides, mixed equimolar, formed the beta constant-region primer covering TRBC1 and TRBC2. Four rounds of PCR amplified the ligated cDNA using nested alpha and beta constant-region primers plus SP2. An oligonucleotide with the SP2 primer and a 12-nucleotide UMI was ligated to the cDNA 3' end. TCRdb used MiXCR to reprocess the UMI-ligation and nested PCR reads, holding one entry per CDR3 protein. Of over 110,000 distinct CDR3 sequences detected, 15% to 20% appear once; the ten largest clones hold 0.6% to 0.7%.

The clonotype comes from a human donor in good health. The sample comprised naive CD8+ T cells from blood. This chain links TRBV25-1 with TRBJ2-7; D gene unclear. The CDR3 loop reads CASSEDYEQYF. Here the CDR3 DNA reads TGTGCCAGCAGTGAAGACTACGAGCAGTACTTC.